One and the same sample provided the 8 T cell receptor beta chains below, sequenced in a study of tumor and adjacent non-tumor tissue in lung cancer. Three rounds of nested PCR, following a modified ARM-PCR protocol, produced the TCRbeta library. TCRdb reanalysed the multiplex PCR reads using MiXCR and keeps one entry per CDR3 protein. Found here are 120,000 or so distinct CDR3 sequences, 55% to 75% of them singletons; the top ten hold around 13%. The template was RNA from unsorted bulk tissue. The sample comprised lung tumor tissue. Every receptor here comes from a man under 40 with non-small cell lung cancer.

This clonotype was picked up one time. This chain links TRBV18 with TRBJ2-1, with 7 bases that match TRBD2. The CDR3 is 14 residues long. The germline V gene has CDR1 KGHSH and CDR2 LQKENI. V lost 2 bases, J lost 6 bases, and 4 bases stayed unmatched. The DNA of the CDR3 is TGTGCCAGCTCACCAGGGGTAGCGGGCAATGAGCAGTTCTTC. Its protein product is CASSPGVAGNEQFF.

Worth noting for this clonotype: An end of the junction does not agree with germline; a read error may underlie this. The gene calls are TRBV4-1 and TRBJ1-2; D perhaps matches TRBD1 (6 bases). The CDR3 consists of 16 residues. Germline V gene data show CDR1 as MGHRA and CDR2 as YSYEKL. DNA of the CDR3: TGCGCCAGTAGCCTCCACCGAAAGGGGGGAAACTATGGCTACACCTTC. Translated: CASSLHRKGGNYGYTF.

In its sample, this clonotype was seen once. A much larger clone differs from this one at a single base, so this may be a read error. This rearrangement joins TRBV12-5 to TRBJ2-3; 11 nucleotides agree with TRBD1. CDR3 size: 14 residues. Germline CDR1 reads LGHNT; CDR2 reads FRNRAP. DNA for the CDR3: TGTGCTAGTGGTTCGGACAGGGGGCGAGATACGCGGTATTTT. Translation gives CASGSDRGRDTRYF.

Concerning this clonotype: A much larger clone lies one base from this, so it may be a read error. The rearrangement joins TRBV12-3 or TRBV12-4 to TRBJ2-5; 7 nucleotides align to TRBD1. This CDR3 comprises 14 residues. This CDR3 is CACSSDRESRTQYF. CDR3 in DNA: TGTGCCTGCAGTTCCGACAGGGAATCTAGGACCCAGTACTTC.

The sample holds one count of this clonotype. One junction end does not reproduce the germline sequence, and a read error may be involved. J is TRBJ2-6 and V is TRBV4-2; TRBD1 matches at 8 bases. CDR1 is LGHNA and CDR2 is YNFKEQ in the germline V gene. The CDR3 is 18 amino acids. CDR3 protein: CASSQDRAGGVGANVLAF. DNA of the CDR3: TGTGCCAGCAGCCAAGATCGGGCAGGGGGCGTTGGGGCCAACGTCCTGGCTTTC.

For this clonotype: At one end, the junction sequence differs from germline, possibly due to a read error. This sequence joins TRBV11-3 and TRBJ2-1, with 8 bases matching TRBD2. The CDR3 extends over 18 amino acids. Germline values: CDR1 SGHNT, CDR2 YENEEA. CDR3 residues: CASSRVVLAVTRSNEQFF. The CDR3 bases are TGTGCCAGCAGCCGGGTGGTACTAGCGGTTACCCGAAGCAATGAGCAGTTTTTC.

For this clonotype: Mismatch with germline at one junction end may stem from a read error. The genes are TRBV20-1 and TRBJ1-2; D possibly corresponds to TRBD1 (5 bases). The CDR3 consists of 13 residues. Germline loops: CDR1 DFQATT, CDR2 SNEGSKA (reference sequence). CDR3 DNA sequence: TGTAGTTCTAGTCTCCCAGGGCGCCATGGCTACACCTTC. It codes for CSSSLPGRHGYTF.

In this sample, this clonotype turned up once. It may be a read error: a sequence one base away is much more abundant. This rearrangement joins TRBV4-1 to TRBJ2-7; possibly TRBD1 for D (5 bases). The CDR3 consists of 15 residues. Germline assignment: CDR1 MGHRA and CDR2 YSYEKL. V gave up 4 bases and J gave up 1 base, with 14 bases separating them. Here the CDR3 DNA reads TGCGCCAGCAGCCGGTCGCCAGGGCTATCCTACGAGCAGTACTTC. Residues: CASSRSPGLSYEQYF.